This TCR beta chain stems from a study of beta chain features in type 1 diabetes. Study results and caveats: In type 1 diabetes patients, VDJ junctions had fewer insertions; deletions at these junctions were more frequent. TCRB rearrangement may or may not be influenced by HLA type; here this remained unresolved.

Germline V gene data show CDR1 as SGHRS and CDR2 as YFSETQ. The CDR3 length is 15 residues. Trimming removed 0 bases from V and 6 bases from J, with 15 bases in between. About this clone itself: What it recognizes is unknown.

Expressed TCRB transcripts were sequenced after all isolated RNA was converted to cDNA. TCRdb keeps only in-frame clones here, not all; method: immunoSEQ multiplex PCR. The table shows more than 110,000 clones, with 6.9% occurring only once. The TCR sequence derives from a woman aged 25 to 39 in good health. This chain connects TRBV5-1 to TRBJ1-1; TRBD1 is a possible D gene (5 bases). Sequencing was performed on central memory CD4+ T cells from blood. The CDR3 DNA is TGCGCCAGCAGCTTGGCTTTGGAGGGGACCGCTGAAGCTTTCTTT. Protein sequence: CASSLALEGTAEAFF. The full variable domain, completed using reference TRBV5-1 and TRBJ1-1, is KAGVTQTPRYLIKTRGQQVTLSCSPISGHRSVSWYQQTPGQGLQFLFEYFSETQRNKGNFPGRFSGRQFSNSRSEMNVSTLELGDSALYLCASSLALEGTAEAFFGQGTRLTVV.